This TCR beta chain was retrieved from a study of blood T cell repertoires in COVID-19. Across the study: Sources were T cells, B-cell-depleted T cells, or PBMCs; the material itself was cDNA or gDNA.

From germline, CDR1 is KGHDR and CDR2 SFDVKD. V shed 9 bases, J shed 2 bases, and the junction held 9 bases outside the gene matches. The CDR3 is 15 amino acids. In the authors' workflow: Reference gene primers were amplified, and this amplification served to estimate nucleated cell counts. Only in-frame clones appear in the TCRdb table, and some are missing; sequencing was by immunoSEQ multiplex PCR. D and trimming come from the DNA, and the V and J calls and clone size come from that table. The table shows over 250,000 clones, with 80% to 90% occurring only once. Followed over time, Seattle patients had been enrolled while infection was active.

The chain employs TRBV24-1 and TRBJ2-7; the match to TRBD1 covers 10 bases. This clonotype was obtained from a woman between 65 and 79 years old with COVID-19, enrolled during active disease. Sequencing was carried out using peripheral blood. CDR3 in DNA: TGTGCCACCGGACCGGGACAGGGGTCCCCCTACGAGCAGTACTTC. Its translation: CATGPGQGSPYEQYF.